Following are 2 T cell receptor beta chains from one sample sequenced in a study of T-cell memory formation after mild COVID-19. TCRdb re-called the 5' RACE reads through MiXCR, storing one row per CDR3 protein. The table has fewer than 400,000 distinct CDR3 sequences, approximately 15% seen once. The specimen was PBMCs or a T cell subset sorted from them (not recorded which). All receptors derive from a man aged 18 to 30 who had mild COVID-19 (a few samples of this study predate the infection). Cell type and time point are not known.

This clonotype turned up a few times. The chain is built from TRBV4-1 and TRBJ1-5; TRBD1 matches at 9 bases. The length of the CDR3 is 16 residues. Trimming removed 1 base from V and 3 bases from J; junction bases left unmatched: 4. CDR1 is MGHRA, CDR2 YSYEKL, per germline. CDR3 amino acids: CASSQVGQGNNQPQHF. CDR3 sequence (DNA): TGCGCCAGCAGCCAAGTAGGACAGGGGAACAATCAGCCCCAGCATTTT.

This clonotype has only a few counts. This chain's CDR3 is CSVGGQVNTEAFF. CDR3 in DNA: TGCAGCGTTGGGGGACAGGTGAACACTGAAGCTTTCTTT. This chain connects TRBV29-1 to TRBJ1-1; 8 nucleotides align to TRBD1. V lost 4 bases and J lost 0; bases outside the gene matches: 1. The CDR3 extends over 13 amino acids. The germline gives CDR1 SQVTM, CDR2 ANQGSEA.